This T cell receptor beta chain was captured in a study of control samples from healthy donors and cancer patients. The data were produced by immunoSEQ multiplex PCR, yet TCRdb's version contains in-frame clones alone and is incomplete. Among approximately 66,000 clones listed, nearly 90% were seen once. V lost 3 bases to trimming and J lost 4 bases; unmatched junction nucleotides: 6. The CDR3 sequence is 15 residues long. Per the germline V gene, CDR1 is KGHSH and CDR2 is LQKENI. This clone showed up just once. The chain uses TRBV18 and TRBJ2-3; 8 nucleotides match TRBD2. The sequenced material came from PBMCs. This sequence was found in a man aged 55 to 69 with colorectal cancer. The CDR3 DNA reads as TGTGCCAGCTCACCCCCCCCAGCGGGGGCAGATACGCAGTATTTT. Encoded protein: CASSPPPAGADTQYF.